This TCR beta chain was captured by sequencing in a study of Ad26.COV2.S vaccination and SARS-CoV-2 variants. Study observations and caveats: Vaccine recipients showed a spike-specific TCR breadth that was higher than in placebo recipients. The TCR breadth and depth analyses may have produced an underestimate of total T cell responses. Following vaccination, spike-specific CD8+ and CD4+ T cell responses reportedly exhibited substantial breadth. Non-spike TCR breadth was similar in vaccine and placebo recipients.

The protocol was immunoSEQ multiplex PCR, while the TCRdb copy is restricted to in-frame clones and leaves out a portion. The sample has approximately 400,000 clones; 90% to 95% are singletons. V was trimmed by 2 bases and J by 1 base, leaving 9 bases between them. The CDR3 is 14 residues long. Germline V gene lookup returns CDR1 PRHDT and CDR2 FYEKMQ (reference sequence). As regards this clone: The antigen is undetermined.

Here the sequenced sample was peripheral blood, taken after recovery from COVID-19. The chain carries TRBV13 and TRBJ2-7; D unresolved. The source is a human donor who had recovered from COVID-19. CDR3 loop: CASSLFGSSYEQYF. CDR3 nucleotide sequence: TGTGCCAGCAGCTTATTCGGCTCTTCCTACGAGCAGTACTTC.